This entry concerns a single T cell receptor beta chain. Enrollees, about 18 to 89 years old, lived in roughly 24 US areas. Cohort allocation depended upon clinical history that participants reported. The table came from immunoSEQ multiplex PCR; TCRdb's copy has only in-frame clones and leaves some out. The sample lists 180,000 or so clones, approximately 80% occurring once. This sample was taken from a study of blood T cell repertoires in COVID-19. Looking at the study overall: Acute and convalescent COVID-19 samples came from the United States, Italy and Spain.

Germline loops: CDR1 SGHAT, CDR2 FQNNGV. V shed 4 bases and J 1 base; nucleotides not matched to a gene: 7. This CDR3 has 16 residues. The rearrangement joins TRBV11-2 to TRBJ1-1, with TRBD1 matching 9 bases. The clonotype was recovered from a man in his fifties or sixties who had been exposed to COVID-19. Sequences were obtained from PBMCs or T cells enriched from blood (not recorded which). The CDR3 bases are TGTGCCAGCAGCTGGACAGGGGCTCCTGGGAACACTGAAGCTTTCTTT. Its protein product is CASSWTGAPGNTEAFF.